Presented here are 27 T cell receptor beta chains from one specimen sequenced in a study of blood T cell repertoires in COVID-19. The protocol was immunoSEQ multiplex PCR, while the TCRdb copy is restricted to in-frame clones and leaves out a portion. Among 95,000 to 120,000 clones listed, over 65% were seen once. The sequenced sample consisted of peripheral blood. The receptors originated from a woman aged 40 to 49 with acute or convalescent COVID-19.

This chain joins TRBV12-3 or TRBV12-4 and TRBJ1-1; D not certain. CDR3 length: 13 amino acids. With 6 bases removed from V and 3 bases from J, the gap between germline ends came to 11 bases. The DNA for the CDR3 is TGTGCCAGCAGCACTAGGGAGGACACTGAAGCTTTCTTT. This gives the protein CASSTREDTEAFF.

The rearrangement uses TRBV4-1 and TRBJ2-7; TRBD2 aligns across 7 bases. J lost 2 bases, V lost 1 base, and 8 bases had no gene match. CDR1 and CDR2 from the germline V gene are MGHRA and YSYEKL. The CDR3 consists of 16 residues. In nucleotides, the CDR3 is TGCGCCAGCAGCCAAGGGGGGACTATGAAAACCTACGAGCAGTACTTC. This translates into CASSQGGTMKTYEQYF.

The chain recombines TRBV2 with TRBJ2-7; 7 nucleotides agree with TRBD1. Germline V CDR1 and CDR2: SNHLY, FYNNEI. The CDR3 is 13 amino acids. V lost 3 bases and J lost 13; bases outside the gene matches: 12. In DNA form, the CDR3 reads TGTGCCAGCAGTGAGAACCTCTGGGGACAGTCTTACTTC. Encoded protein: CASSENLWGQSYF. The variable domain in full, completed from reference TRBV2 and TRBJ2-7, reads EPEVTQTPSHQVTQMGQEVILRCVPISNHLYFYWYRQILGQKVEFLVSFYNNEISEKSEIFDDQFSVERPDGSNFTLKIRSTKLEDSAMYFCASSENLWGQSYFGPGTRLTVT.

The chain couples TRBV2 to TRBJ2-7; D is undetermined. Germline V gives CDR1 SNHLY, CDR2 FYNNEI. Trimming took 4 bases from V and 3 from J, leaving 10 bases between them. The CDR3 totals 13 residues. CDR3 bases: TGTGCCAGCAGTGCGTTAAGAGACTACGAGCAGTACTTC. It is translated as CASSALRDYEQYF.

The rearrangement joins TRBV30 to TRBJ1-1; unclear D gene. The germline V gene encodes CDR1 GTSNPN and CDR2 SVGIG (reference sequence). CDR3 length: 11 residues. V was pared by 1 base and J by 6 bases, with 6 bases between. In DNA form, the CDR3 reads TGTGCCTGGAGTGGGGGAGCTGAAGCTTTCTTT. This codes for CAWSGGAEAFF.

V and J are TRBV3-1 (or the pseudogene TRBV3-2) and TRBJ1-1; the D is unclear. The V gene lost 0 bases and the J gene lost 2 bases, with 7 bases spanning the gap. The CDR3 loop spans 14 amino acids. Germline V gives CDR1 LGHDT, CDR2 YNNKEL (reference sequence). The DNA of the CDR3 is TGTGCCAGCAGCCAAGACTTTAAAAACACTGAAGCTTTCTTT. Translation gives CASSQDFKNTEAFF.

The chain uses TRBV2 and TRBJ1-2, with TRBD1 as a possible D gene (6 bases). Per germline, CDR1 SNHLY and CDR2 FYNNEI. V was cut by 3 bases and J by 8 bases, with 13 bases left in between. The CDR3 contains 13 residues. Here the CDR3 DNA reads TGTGCCAGCAGTGACAGGGGATTCGAAGGCTACACCTTC. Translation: CASSDRGFEGYTF. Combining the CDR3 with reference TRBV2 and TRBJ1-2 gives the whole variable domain EPEVTQTPSHQVTQMGQEVILRCVPISNHLYFYWYRQILGQKVEFLVSFYNNEISEKSEIFDDQFSVERPDGSNFTLKIRSTKLEDSAMYFCASSDRGFEGYTFGSGTRLTVV.

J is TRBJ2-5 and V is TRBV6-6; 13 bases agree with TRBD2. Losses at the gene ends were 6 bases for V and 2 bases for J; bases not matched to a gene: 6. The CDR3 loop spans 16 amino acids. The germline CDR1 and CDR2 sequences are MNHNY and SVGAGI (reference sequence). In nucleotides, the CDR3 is TGTGCCAGCAGGTTGACTAGCGGGGGGCAACAAGAGACCCAGTACTTC. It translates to CASRLTSGGQQETQYF.

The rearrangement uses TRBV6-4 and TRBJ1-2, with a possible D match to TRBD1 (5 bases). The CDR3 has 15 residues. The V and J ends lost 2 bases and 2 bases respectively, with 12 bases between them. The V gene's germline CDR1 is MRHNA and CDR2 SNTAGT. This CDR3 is CASSDGAGSNYGYTF. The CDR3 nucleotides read TGTGCCAGCAGTGACGGGGCAGGGTCGAACTATGGCTACACCTTC.

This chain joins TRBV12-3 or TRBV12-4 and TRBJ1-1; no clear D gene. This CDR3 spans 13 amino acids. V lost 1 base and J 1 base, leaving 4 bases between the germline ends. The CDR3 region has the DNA TGTGCCAGCAGTTTAGTACAGAACACTGAAGCTTTCTTT. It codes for CASSLVQNTEAFF.

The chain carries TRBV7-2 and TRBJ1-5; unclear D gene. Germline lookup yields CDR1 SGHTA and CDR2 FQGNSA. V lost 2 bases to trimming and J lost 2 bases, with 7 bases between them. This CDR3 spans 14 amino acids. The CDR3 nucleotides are TGTGCCAGCAGCTTAATCCGGGGCAATCAGCCCCAGCATTTT. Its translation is CASSLIRGNQPQHF.

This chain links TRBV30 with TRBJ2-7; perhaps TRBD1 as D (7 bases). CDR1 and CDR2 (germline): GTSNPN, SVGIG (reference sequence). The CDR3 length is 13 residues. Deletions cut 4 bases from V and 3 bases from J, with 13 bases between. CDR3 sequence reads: CAWKRQGGYEQYF. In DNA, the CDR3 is TGTGCCTGGAAACGGCAGGGGGGCTACGAGCAGTACTTC. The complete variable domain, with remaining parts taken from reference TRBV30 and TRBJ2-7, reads SQTIHQWPATLVQPVGSPLSLECTVEGTSNPNLYWYRQAAGRGLQLLFYSVGIGQISSEVPQNLSASRPQDRQFILSSKKLLLSDSGFYLCAWKRQGGYEQYFGPGTRLTVT.

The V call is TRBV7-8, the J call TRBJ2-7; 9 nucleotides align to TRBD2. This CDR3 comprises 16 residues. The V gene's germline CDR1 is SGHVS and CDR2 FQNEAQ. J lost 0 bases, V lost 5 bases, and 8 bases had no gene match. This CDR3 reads CASSVIAGASSYEQYF. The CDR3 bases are TGTGCCAGCAGCGTTATAGCGGGGGCGAGCTCCTACGAGCAGTACTTC.

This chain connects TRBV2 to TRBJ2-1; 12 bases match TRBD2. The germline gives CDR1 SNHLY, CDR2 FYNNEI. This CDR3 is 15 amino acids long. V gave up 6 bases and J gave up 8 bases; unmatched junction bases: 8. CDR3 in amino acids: CASSELAGGGDEQFF. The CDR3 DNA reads TGTGCCAGCAGCGAACTAGCGGGGGGTGGAGATGAGCAGTTCTTC.

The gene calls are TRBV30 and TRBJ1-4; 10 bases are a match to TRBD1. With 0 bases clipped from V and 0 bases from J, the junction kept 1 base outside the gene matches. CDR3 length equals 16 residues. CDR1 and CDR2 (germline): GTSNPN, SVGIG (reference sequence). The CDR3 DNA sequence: TGTGCCTGGAGTGTGGGACAGGGGACAACTAATGAAAAACTGTTTTTT. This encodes CAWSVGQGTTNEKLFF.

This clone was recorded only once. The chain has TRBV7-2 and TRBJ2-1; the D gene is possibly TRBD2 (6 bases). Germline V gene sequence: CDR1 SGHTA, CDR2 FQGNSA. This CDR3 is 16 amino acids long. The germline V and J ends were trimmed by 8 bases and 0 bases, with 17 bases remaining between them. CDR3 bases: TGTGCCAGCGGTTCGGGCGGGGTGATCTCCTACAATGAGCAGTTCTTC. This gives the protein CASGSGGVISYNEQFF.

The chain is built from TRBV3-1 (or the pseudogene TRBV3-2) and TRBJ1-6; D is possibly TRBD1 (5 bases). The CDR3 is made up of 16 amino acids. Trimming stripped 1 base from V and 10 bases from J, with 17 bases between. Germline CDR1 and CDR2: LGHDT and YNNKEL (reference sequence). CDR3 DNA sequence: TGTGCCAGCAGCCAAGGGGGACTAAGGTTCCGATCACCCCTCCACTTT. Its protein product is CASSQGGLRFRSPLHF.

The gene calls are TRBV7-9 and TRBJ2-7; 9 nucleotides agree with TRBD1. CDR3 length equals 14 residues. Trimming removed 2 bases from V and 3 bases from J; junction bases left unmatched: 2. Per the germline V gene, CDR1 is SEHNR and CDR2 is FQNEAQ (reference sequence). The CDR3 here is CASSLTGGDYEQYF. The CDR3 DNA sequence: TGTGCCAGCAGCTTAACAGGGGGCGACTACGAGCAGTACTTC. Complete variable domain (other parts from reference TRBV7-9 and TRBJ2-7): DTGVSQNPRHKITKRGQNVTFRCDPISEHNRLYWYRQTLGQGPEFLTYFQNEAQLEKSRLLSDRFSAERPKGSFSTLEIQRTEQGDSAMYLCASSLTGGDYEQYFGPGTRLTVT.

CDR3 DNA: TGTGCCAGCAGACCAGACGAGACTGGTGAGCAGTACTTC. This sequence encodes CASRPDETGEQYF. V is TRBV3-1 (or the pseudogene TRBV3-2) and J is TRBJ2-7; D gene uncertain. The CDR3 is made up of 13 amino acids. Between the trimmed V and J ends, which lost 6 bases and 7 bases, there was a span of 16 bases. Germline V lookup: CDR1 LGHDT, CDR2 YNNKEL (reference sequence).

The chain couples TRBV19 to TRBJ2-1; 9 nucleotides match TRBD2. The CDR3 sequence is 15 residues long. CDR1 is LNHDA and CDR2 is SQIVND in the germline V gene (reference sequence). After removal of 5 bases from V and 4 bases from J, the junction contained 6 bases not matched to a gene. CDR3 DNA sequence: TGTGCCAGTAGTGATCTAGCGGGGATTTACAATGAGCAGTTCTTC. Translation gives CASSDLAGIYNEQFF. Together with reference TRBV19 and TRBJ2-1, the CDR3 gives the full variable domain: DGGITQSPKYLFRKEGQNVTLSCEQNLNHDAMYWYRQDPGQGLRLIYYSQIVNDFQKGDIAEGYSVSREKKESFPLTVTSAQKNPTAFYLCASSDLAGIYNEQFFGPGTRLTVL.

The CDR3 sequence is CATKIVPDRVGSPLHF. Written as DNA, the CDR3 is TGTGCCACCAAGATCGTCCCGGACAGGGTCGGTTCACCCCTCCACTTT. This sequence joins TRBV15 and TRBJ1-6; 8 positions agree with TRBD1. V gave up 7 bases and J gave up 9 bases; unmatched junction bases: 14. The CDR3 totals 16 residues. From germline, CDR1 is LNHNV and CDR2 YYDKDF (reference sequence).

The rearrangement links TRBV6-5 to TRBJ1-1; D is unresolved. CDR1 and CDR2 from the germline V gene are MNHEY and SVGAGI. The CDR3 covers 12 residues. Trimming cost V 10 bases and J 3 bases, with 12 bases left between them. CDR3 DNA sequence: TGTGCCATTCGTCTGAGGGACACTGAAGCTTTCTTT. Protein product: CAIRLRDTEAFF.

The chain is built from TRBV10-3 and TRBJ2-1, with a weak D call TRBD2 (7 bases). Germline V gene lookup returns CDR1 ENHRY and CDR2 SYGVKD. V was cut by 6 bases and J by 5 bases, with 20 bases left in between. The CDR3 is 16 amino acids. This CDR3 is CAIRGEGTRVDNEQFF. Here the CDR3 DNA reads TGTGCCATCAGGGGGGAGGGGACACGGGTTGACAATGAGCAGTTCTTC.

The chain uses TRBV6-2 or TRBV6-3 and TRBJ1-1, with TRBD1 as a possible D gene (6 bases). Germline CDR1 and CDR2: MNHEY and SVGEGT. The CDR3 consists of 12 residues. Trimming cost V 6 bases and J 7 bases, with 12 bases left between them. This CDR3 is CASSRTGIEAFF. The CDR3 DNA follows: TGTGCCAGCAGCAGAACAGGGATTGAAGCTTTCTTT.

Written as DNA, the CDR3 is TGTGCCAGCAGCCTCACAGGGTTAGACAATCAGCCCCAGCATTTT. It specifies CASSLTGLDNQPQHF. The chain couples TRBV7-2 to TRBJ1-5, with D tentatively TRBD1 (6 bases). Germline V gives CDR1 SGHTA, CDR2 FQGNSA. The CDR3 is 15 residues long. The germline V and J ends were trimmed by 5 bases and 3 bases, with 14 bases remaining between them.

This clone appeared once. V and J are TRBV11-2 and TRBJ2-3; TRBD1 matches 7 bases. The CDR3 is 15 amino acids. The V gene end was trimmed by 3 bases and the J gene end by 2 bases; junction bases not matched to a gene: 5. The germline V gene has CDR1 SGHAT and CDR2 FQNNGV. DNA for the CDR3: TGTGCCAGCAGCTTTACAGGGGAATTCACAGATACGCAGTATTTT. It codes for CASSFTGEFTDTQYF.

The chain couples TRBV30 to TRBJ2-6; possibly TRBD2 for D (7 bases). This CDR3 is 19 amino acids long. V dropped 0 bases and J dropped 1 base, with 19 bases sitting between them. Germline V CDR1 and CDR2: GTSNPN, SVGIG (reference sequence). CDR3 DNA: TGTGCCTGGAGTGTCTGGACAGCGGGGCCAATTTCTGGGGCCAACGTCCTGACTTTC. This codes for CAWSVWTAGPISGANVLTF.